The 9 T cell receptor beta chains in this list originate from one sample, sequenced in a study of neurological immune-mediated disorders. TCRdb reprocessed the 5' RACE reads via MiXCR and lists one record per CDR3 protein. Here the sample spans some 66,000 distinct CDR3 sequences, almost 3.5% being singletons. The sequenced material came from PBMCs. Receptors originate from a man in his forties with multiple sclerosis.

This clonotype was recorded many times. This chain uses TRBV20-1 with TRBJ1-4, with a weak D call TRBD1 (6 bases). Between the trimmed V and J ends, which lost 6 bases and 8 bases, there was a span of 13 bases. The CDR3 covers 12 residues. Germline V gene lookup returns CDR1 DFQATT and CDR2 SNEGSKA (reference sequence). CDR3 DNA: TGCAGTGCCCGGAGGGGGGGGGAAAAACTGTTTTTT. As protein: CSARRGGEKLFF.

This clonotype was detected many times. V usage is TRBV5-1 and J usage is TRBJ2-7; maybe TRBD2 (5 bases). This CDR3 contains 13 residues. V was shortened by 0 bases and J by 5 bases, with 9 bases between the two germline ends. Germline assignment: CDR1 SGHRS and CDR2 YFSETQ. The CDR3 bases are TGCGCCAGCAGCTTGGGAGAGGGCCACGAGCAGTACTTC. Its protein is CASSLGEGHEQYF.

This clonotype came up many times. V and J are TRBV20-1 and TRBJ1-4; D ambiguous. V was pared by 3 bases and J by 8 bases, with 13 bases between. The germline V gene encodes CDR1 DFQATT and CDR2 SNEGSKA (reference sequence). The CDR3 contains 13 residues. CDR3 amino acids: CSASWAGSEKLFF. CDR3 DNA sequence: TGCAGTGCTAGCTGGGCAGGATCGGAAAAACTGTTTTTT.

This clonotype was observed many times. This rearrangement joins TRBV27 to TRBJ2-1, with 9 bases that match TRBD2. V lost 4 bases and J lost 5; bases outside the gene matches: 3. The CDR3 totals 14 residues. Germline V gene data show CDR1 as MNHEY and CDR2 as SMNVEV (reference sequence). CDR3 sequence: CASSSTSGNNEQFF. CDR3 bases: TGTGCCAGCAGTTCGACTAGCGGAAACAATGAGCAGTTCTTC.

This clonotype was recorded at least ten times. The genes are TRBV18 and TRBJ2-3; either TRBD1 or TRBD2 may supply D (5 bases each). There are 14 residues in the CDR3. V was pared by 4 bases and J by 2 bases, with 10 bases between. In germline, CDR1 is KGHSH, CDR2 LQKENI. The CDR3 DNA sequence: TGTGCCAGCTCACTCCGGGGCGTCACAGATACGCAGTATTTT. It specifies CASSLRGVTDTQYF.

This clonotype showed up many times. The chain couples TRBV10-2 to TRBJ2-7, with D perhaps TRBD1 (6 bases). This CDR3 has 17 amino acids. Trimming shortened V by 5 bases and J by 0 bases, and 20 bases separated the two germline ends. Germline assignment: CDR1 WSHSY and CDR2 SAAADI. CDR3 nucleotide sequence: TGCGCCAGCAGTATCCCTCAGGGGCGACTCACCTCCTACGAGCAGTACTTC. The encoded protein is CASSIPQGRLTSYEQYF.

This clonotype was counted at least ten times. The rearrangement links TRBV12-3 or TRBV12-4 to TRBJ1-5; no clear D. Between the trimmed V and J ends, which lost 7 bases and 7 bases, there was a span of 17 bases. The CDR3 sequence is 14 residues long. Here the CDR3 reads CASTPGSREQPQHF. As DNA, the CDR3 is TGTGCCAGCACCCCCGGGAGCAGAGAGCAGCCCCAGCATTTT.

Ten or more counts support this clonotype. The CDR3 loop reads CASQEKGSTEAFF. The CDR3, as DNA: TGCGCCAGCCAGGAGAAGGGGAGCACTGAAGCTTTCTTT. V gene TRBV10-1 combines with J gene TRBJ1-1, with D possibly TRBD1 on 5 matching bases. CDR1 is WNHNN and CDR2 is SYGVQD in the germline V gene (reference sequence). The CDR3 is 13 residues long. V lost 8 bases and J 4 bases, leaving 14 bases between the germline ends.

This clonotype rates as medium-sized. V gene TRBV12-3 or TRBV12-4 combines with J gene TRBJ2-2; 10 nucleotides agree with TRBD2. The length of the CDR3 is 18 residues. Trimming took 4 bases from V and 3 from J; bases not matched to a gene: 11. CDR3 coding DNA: TGTGCCAGCAGTTCCCCACGGCTAGCGGGGGTCTACACCGGGGAGCTGTTTTTT. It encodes CASSSPRLAGVYTGELFF.